Listed below are T cell receptor beta chains from one sample, sequenced in a study of cytomegalovirus exposure and HLA in healthy donors. Using immunoSEQ multiplex PCR, the repertoire was profiled, and TCRdb retains in-frame clones only, with some absent. The sample table sets out 40,000 to 50,000 clones. The sample comprised PBMCs. These receptors were obtained from a woman aged 25 to 39 in good health and CMV-seronegative. Each CDR3 is given with its conserved first and last residue. The D gene is left open where the match is weak.

12,TRBJ2-1,NA,TRBV30,CAWSRTGLEQFF,TGTGCCTGGAGTAGGACTGGGCTGGAGCAGTTCTTC
16,TRBJ2-1,NA,TRBV5-1,CASSLGLSSSYNEQFF,TGCGCCAGCAGCTTGGGACTCTCGAGCTCCTACAATGAGCAGTTCTTC
15,TRBJ1-5,NA,TRBV30,CAWSELVGGNQPQHF,TGTGCCTGGAGTGAATTGGTAGGGGGCAATCAGCCCCAGCATTTT
16,TRBJ2-1,TRBD1,TRBV29-1,CSVLSGTGGSYNEQFF,TGCAGCGTTTTATCGGGGACAGGGGGGTCCTACAATGAGCAGTTCTTC
13,TRBJ1-1,TRBD1,TRBV27,CASSLRQGARAFF,TGTGCCAGCAGTTTAAGACAGGGGGCCCGAGCTTTCTTT
15,TRBJ1-5,TRBD1,TRBV27,CASGTGGHSNQPQHF,TGTGCCAGCGGGACAGGGGGCCATAGCAATCAGCCCCAGCATTTT
16,TRBJ1-5,TRBD1,TRBV19,CASSTAGTGVSQPQHF,TGTGCCAGTAGTACCGCAGGGACAGGGGTAAGTCAGCCCCAGCATTTT
14,TRBJ2-3,TRBD2,TRBV30,CAWRLAGSTDTQYF,TGTGCCTGGAGACTAGCGGGTAGCACAGATACGCAGTATTTT
14,TRBJ1-1,TRBD1,TRBV6-5,CASSFRTGWTEAFF,TGTGCCAGCAGTTTTCGGACAGGGTGGACTGAAGCTTTCTTT
15,TRBJ2-7,TRBD1,TRBV18,CASSPWGAGGGEQYF,TGTGCCAGCTCACCATGGGGGGCAGGGGGCGGCGAGCAGTACTTC
17,TRBJ1-4,NA,TRBV14,CASSQGEGTGRSEKLFF,TGTGCCAGCAGCCAAGGGGAGGGAACGGGGCGTAGTGAAAAACTGTTTTTT
15,TRBJ2-1,NA,TRBV18,CASSPLRTVYNEQFF,TGTGCCAGCTCACCCCTAAGGACAGTTTACAATGAGCAGTTCTTC
16,TRBJ1-4,TRBD1,TRBV29-1,CSVVEAGGATNEKLFF,TGCAGCGTTGTCGAGGCAGGGGGAGCAACTAATGAAAAACTGTTTTTT
15,TRBJ2-1,NA,TRBV5-1,CASSLASGTNNEQFF,TGCGCCAGCAGCTTGGCCTCAGGCACAAACAATGAGCAGTTCTTC
16,TRBJ1-4,NA,TRBV15,CATSRDSRQTNEKLFF,TGTGCCACCAGCAGAGATTCGCGACAAACTAATGAAAAACTGTTTTTT
13,TRBJ1-2,TRBD1,TRBV15,CATSSERGGGYTF,TGTGCCACCAGCTCCGAGAGAGGGGGCGGCTACACCTTC
13,TRBJ1-2,NA,TRBV6-5,CASSTAANYGYTF,TGTGCCAGCAGCACCGCGGCTAACTATGGCTACACCTTC
17,TRBJ2-1,TRBD2,TRBV9,CASSVGPGTSGRNEQFF,TGTGCCAGCAGCGTAGGGCCCGGGACTAGCGGGAGGAATGAGCAGTTCTTC